The clone carrying this TCR beta chain has only a few counts. Its target is not known. These data originate in a study of post-analysis software for immune sequencing data. Study details: Clinical courses comprised relapsing-remitting, secondary progressive and progressive-relapsing multiple sclerosis. Study outcomes and limitations: Strong co-clustering by F measure was evident for samples that had been prepared in the same batch. Controls showed significantly higher normalized Chao1 diversity than did multiple sclerosis patients. Controls had lower frequencies than patients of 4 or 5 TRBV segments, which included TRBV5-6, TRBV5-1 and TRBV20-1.

Germline V gene lookup returns CDR1 MDHEN and CDR2 SYDVKM. Trimming left V 6 bases short and J 1 base short, with 12 bases between. CDR3 length: 14 residues. The library was made from cDNA and included unique molecular identifiers. T cells, about 0.85 to 11 million of them, yielded around 460,000 cDNA molecules. TCRdb analysed the PCR reads with MiXCR anew, one entry per CDR3 protein. The repertoire includes some 370,000 distinct CDR3 sequences, around 37% of them detected once, and roughly 12% sits in the top ten. This TCR derives from a girl aged 5 to 17 with multiple sclerosis. Specimen: blood. The V gene is TRBV28, the J gene TRBJ1-1, with D maybe TRBD1 (6 bases). CDR3 in DNA: TGTGCCAGCAGGCCGGGACAACCGAACACTGAAGCTTTCTTT. This sequence encodes CASRPGQPNTEAFF. Full variable domain (missing parts from reference TRBV28 and TRBJ1-1): DVKVTQSSRYLVKRTGEKVFLECVQDMDHENMFWYRQDPGLGLRLIYFSYDVKMKEKGDIPEGYSVSREKKERFSLILESASTNQTSMYLCASRPGQPNTEAFFGQGTRLTVV.